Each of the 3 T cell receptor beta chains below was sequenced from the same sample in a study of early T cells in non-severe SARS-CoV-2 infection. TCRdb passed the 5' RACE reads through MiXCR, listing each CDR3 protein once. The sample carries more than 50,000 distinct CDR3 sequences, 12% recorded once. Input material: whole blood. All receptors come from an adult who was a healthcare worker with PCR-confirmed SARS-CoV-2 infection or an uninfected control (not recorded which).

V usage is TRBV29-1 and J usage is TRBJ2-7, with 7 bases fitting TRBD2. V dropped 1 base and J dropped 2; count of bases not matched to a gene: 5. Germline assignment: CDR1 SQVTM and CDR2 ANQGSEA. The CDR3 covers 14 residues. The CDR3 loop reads CSVEARDYPYEQYF. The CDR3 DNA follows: TGCAGCGTTGAAGCCCGGGACTACCCCTACGAGCAGTACTTC.

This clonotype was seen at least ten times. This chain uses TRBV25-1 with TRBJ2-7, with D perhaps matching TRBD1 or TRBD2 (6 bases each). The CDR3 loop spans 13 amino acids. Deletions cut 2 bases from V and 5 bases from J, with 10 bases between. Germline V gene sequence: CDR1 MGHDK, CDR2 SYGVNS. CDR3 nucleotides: TGTGCCAGCAGTGAAGGTCGGGGGCACGAGCAGTACTTC. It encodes CASSEGRGHEQYF.

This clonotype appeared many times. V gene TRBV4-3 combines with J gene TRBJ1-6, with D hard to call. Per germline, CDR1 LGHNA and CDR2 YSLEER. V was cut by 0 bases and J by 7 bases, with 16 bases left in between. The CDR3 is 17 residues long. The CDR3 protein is CASSQDRWAVSNSPLHF. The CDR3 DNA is TGCGCCAGCAGCCAAGATCGGTGGGCGGTTTCCAATTCACCCCTCCACTTT.